This TCR beta chain stems from a study of blood T cell repertoires in COVID-19 (TCRdb year 2020). In the study overall: Samples covering the acute and convalescent phases of COVID-19 were provided by collaborators in the United States, Italy and Spain. Where available, HLA class I and class II types were taken from metadata supplied by the sample provider and were not determined by assay-based typing. A de-identified subject ID, COVID-19 status, age in years and sex were almost always included in the sample metadata. Samples came from the ongoing ImmuneRACE study (first 160 participants) plus 1,254 subjects from 6 global collaborators. The repertoires were released in a freely available public database meant as a resource for research on the immune response to SARS-CoV-2. The material from the prospective study consisted of cDNA or gDNA derived from T cells, B-cell-depleted T cells, or PBMCs. Deeply sampled blood TCRbeta repertoires from subjects exposed to, actively infected with, or recovered from COVID-19 were included in the dataset. The paper's findings and limits, for the study overall: How much clinical and demographic metadata was included differed by source and by participant, and the metadata was provided uncurated.

The collaborating institutions used their own protocols to collect whole blood in K2EDTA tubes. For TCRbeta analysis, collaborator samples were shipped as frozen whole blood, as isolated PBMCs, or as DNA extracted from either sample type. The immunoSEQ Assay, a bias-controlled multiplex PCR, was used to amplify TCRbeta CDR3 regions from genomic DNA. As for how the authors treated the data: The number of nucleated cells in each sample was estimated from the amplification of reference gene primers within the assay. Sequence reads were collapsed and filtered to measure the absolute abundance of every unique TCRbeta CDR3 rearrangement. For each sample, productive Simpson clonality was calculated as the square root of Simpson's diversity index across productive rearrangements. TCRdb holds this immuneACCESS table with in-frame rearrangements only. Some clones are missing; in checked studies, unresolved V genes explain under half, and the rest has no known cause. V and J calls and clone size follow that table, whereas D and trimming were derived from the DNA. The sample has 84,000 or so clones on record, approximately 78% of them singletons. The ten largest clonotypes hold less than 20% of the sample.

V is cut by 4 bases and J by 0 bases, and the space between the germline ends is 10 bases. From the germline V gene (reference sequence), CDR1 is SGHNT and CDR2 is YYREEE. Measured from the cysteine to the phenylalanine, the CDR3 is 14 residues long. Solely the CDR3 DNA is kept, with 42 bases framed from the first base. A note on this clone: The specificity of this receptor is unknown. No clone much larger than this one lies a single base away; base qualities are absent.

The sequence was collected from a woman of 80 years or more with acute or convalescent COVID-19. The sequencing input was peripheral blood. The chain joins TRBV5-4 to TRBJ1-2; matching of 5 bases hints at TRBD1 as the D gene. CDR3 protein: CASSRETANYGYTF. The nucleotides read TGTGCCAGCAGCCGAGAGACAGCTAACTATGGCTACACCTTC.